These T cell receptor beta chains were read from a single sample in a study of T cell responses to AZD1222 COVID-19 vaccine. Profiling relied on immunoSEQ multiplex PCR, and the TCRdb table lists in-frame clones only, not all of them. The top ten clones hold around 1.5% of a sample with roughly 84,000 clones, roughly nine tenths of them seen once. The sequences come from peripheral blood, collected on day 0 of AZD1222 vaccination. These TCRs come from an adult in good health. CDR3s include the opening cysteine and the closing phenylalanine or tryptophan. D genes are given only for firm matches. Where a row states a size, it is once, few, many or the class of an expanded clone; other rows omit it.

D,J,V,size,length,DNA,CDR3
TRBD2,TRBJ2-1,TRBV9,.,15,TGTGCCAGCAGCCCCAGCGGGAACACCTACAATGAGCAGTTCTTC,CASSPSGNTYNEQFF
.,TRBJ1-1,TRBV12-5,.,13,TGTGCTAGTGGTTTGGTAGGAGGCACTGAAGCTTTCTTT,CASGLVGGTEAFF
TRBD1,TRBJ2-1,TRBV7-7,.,15,TGTGCTAGCAGCGTGGGACAGGGGACTTACAATGAGCAGTTCTTC,CASSVGQGTYNEQFF
.,TRBJ1-6,TRBV5-1,.,16,TGCGCCAGCAGCTTGGAGGGGACCTACTATAATTCACCCCTCCACTTT,CASSLEGTYYNSPLHF
TRBD1,TRBJ1-2,TRBV28,.,14,TGTGCCAGCAGGCCGGGGGCAGGGGGCCTTGGCTACACCTTC,CASRPGAGGLGYTF
.,TRBJ1-1,TRBV7-8,once,15,TGTGCCAGCAGCCCCGGGGGAGGTAGGGACACTGAAGCTTTCTTT,CASSPGGGRDTEAFF
.,TRBJ1-6,TRBV6-5,once,14,TGTGCCAGCAGCCTCTCTGAAACTAATTCACCCCTCCACTTT,CASSLSETNSPLHF
.,TRBJ2-7,TRBV6-6,.,15,TGTGCCAGCAGCCAGCGATTGGGGGTGTCCTACGAGCAGTACTTC,CASSQRLGVSYEQYF
.,TRBJ2-7,TRBV19,.,14,TGTGCCAGCGGACTGGGCGTACCCTCCTACGAGCAGTACTTC,CASGLGVPSYEQYF
TRBD1,TRBJ1-3,TRBV15,.,18,TGTGCCACCAGCAGAGATAGGGGGCAGGGTCCGTTTCGAAACACCATATATTTT,CATSRDRGQGPFRNTIYF
.,TRBJ1-3,TRBV4-1,.,20,TGCGCCAGCAGCCATCGTTTAGGGGACTCCGGTAGGACCTCTGGAAACACCATATATTTT,CASSHRLGDSGRTSGNTIYF
.,TRBJ1-5,TRBV7-2,.,15,TGTGCCAGCAGCTTGGAGGGGATACCCAATCAGCCCCAGCATTTT,CASSLEGIPNQPQHF
TRBD1,TRBJ1-1,TRBV27,.,15,TGTGCCAGCAGTAGGACGGGACAGCGGGACACTGAAGCTTTCTTT,CASSRTGQRDTEAFF
.,TRBJ2-1,TRBV19,.,13,TGTGCCAGTAGTATAGGTCTATACAATGAGCAGTTCTTC,CASSIGLYNEQFF
.,TRBJ2-1,TRBV5-1,.,15,TGCGCCAGCAGCTCAGGAGGTACTTTCTACAATGAGCAGTTCTTC,CASSSGGTFYNEQFF
TRBD1,TRBJ2-7,TRBV30,.,14,TGTGCCTGGAGCAGAGACAGGGGGTATAGCGAGCAGTACTTC,CAWSRDRGYSEQYF
.,TRBJ1-3,TRBV6-2/TRBV6-3,.,15,TGTGCCAGCAGTTACAAACGGCGAGGTGGAAACACCATATATTTT,CASSYKRRGGNTIYF
TRBD1,TRBJ1-2,TRBV6-6,.,14,TGTGCCAGCATTGCCGACAGGGTTAACTATGGCTACACCTTC,CASIADRVNYGYTF
TRBD1,TRBJ2-3,TRBV29-1,few,15,TGCAGCGTTGGTGCTCGGACAGGTGGAACAGATACGCAGTATTTT,CSVGARTGGTDTQYF
.,TRBJ1-5,TRBV19,.,15,TGTGCCAGTAGTAGGGTTCAGGGAAGCAATCAGCCCCAGCATTTT,CASSRVQGSNQPQHF
.,TRBJ1-2,TRBV21-1,.,14,TGTGCCAGCAGCAAAGGACGGCAGGGACTAGGCTACACCTTC,CASSKGRQGLGYTF
.,TRBJ1-3,TRBV3-1/TRBV3-2,.,17,TGTGCCAGCACCCCTACGTCCCAGGCAGGCGCTGGAAACACCATATATTTT,CASTPTSQAGAGNTIYF
TRBD1,TRBJ1-1,TRBV28,.,14,TGTGCCAGCAGTTTCGGTACAGGGGCCCCTGAAGCTTTCTTT,CASSFGTGAPEAFF
TRBD2,TRBJ2-1,TRBV9,.,19,TGTGCCAGCAGCGAGCAGGGAACTGGACTAGCGGGAGACAACAATGAGCAGTTCTTC,CASSEQGTGLAGDNNEQFF
TRBD2,TRBJ2-2,TRBV9,.,15,TGTGCCAGCAGCCCCGGGACTAGCGATATCGGGGAGCTGTTTTTT,CASSPGTSDIGELFF
.,TRBJ1-1,TRBV19,.,14,TGTGCCAGTAGTATCAAAGGGGTGAACACTGAAGCTTTCTTT,CASSIKGVNTEAFF
.,TRBJ1-4,TRBV19,.,11,TGTGCCACTCGCTCGTATGAAAAACTGTTTTTT,CATRSYEKLFF
TRBD1,TRBJ1-1,TRBV11-3,.,15,TGTGCCAGCAGCGACCCCGGACAGGGGGGAACTGAAGCTTTCTTT,CASSDPGQGGTEAFF
TRBD1,TRBJ2-7,TRBV7-2,.,15,TGTGCCAGCAGCGGAACCGGGACAGGGGAGACCGAGCAGTACTTC,CASSGTGTGETEQYF
.,TRBJ1-1,TRBV7-9,.,13,TGTGCCAGCAGCTTAGAAGTGAGCACTGAAGCTTTCTTT,CASSLEVSTEAFF
.,TRBJ1-2,TRBV27,.,13,TGTGCCAGCAGGATAGGACAGAACTATGGCTACACCTTC,CASRIGQNYGYTF
.,TRBJ2-7,TRBV9,.,16,TGTGCCAGCAGCGTACCGCAGGCGGACCTCTTCTACGAGCAGTACTTC,CASSVPQADLFYEQYF
TRBD2,TRBJ2-1,TRBV6-2/TRBV6-3,.,17,TGTGCCAGCAGTTCTGGACTAGCGGGAATCGGGTGGAATGAGCAGTTCTTC,CASSSGLAGIGWNEQFF
TRBD2,TRBJ2-1,TRBV18,once,15,TGTGCCAGCTCACCATCTAGCGGGAGTGGCAATGAGCAGTTCTTC,CASSPSSGSGNEQFF
TRBD2,TRBJ2-7,TRBV3-1/TRBV3-2,few,16,TGTGCCAGCAGCCAAGATCGGCTAGCGGGAGTGAACGAGCAGTACTTC,CASSQDRLAGVNEQYF
TRBD1,TRBJ1-2,TRBV6-5,.,13,TGTGCCAGCAGAAAAGGGGGCCATTATGGCTACACCTTC,CASRKGGHYGYTF
TRBD2,TRBJ2-1,TRBV10-3,.,14,TGTGCCATCAAACCAGCGGGAGTCGACAATGAGCAGTTCTTC,CAIKPAGVDNEQFF
.,TRBJ1-2,TRBV6-1,.,14,TGTGCCAGCAGTGAAAGTCCCTGGCTCTATGGCTACACCTTC,CASSESPWLYGYTF
.,TRBJ1-3,TRBV5-6,.,14,TGTGCCAGCAGCTATCCGAACAGAGGAGACACCATATATTTT,CASSYPNRGDTIYF
.,TRBJ1-2,TRBV30,once,11,TGTGCCTGGAGTGTACGCTATGGCTACACCTTC,CAWSVRYGYTF
TRBD1,TRBJ2-3,TRBV10-3,.,14,TGTGCCACCCGAGGGGGGACAGGCGCAGATACGCAGTATTTT,CATRGGTGADTQYF
TRBD2,TRBJ2-3,TRBV3-1/TRBV3-2,.,15,TGTGCCAGCAGCCACCGCGGGAGGAGCACAGATACGCAGTATTTT,CASSHRGRSTDTQYF
.,TRBJ1-5,TRBV6-2/TRBV6-3,.,16,TGTGCCAGCAGTTACACTCACGGGACACCCAATCAGCCCCAGCATTTT,CASSYTHGTPNQPQHF
TRBD1,TRBJ2-7,TRBV5-1,.,13,TGCGCCAGCAGTCTCGGGACAGCCAACGAGCAGTACTTC,CASSLGTANEQYF
.,TRBJ2-5,TRBV12-3/TRBV12-4,once,12,TGTGCCAGCAACCGAGGGGGAGAGACCCAGTACTTC,CASNRGGETQYF
.,TRBJ2-5,TRBV7-3,.,15,TGTGCCAGCAGTTTCCAAGGAGGGTATGGCGAGACCCAGTACTTC,CASSFQGGYGETQYF
.,TRBJ2-3,TRBV11-2,.,16,TGTGCCAGCAGCTTAATCGGCTCAGGCAACACAGATACGCAGTATTTT,CASSLIGSGNTDTQYF
TRBD2,TRBJ2-7,TRBV30,.,16,TGTGCCTGGAAAGGGACTAGCGGGGTCAGAGGCTACGAGCAGTACTTC,CAWKGTSGVRGYEQYF
.,TRBJ1-5,TRBV2,.,14,TGTGCCAGCAGTCTTAAACAGGGTAACCAGCCCCAGCATTTT,CASSLKQGNQPQHF
TRBD1,TRBJ1-3,TRBV25-1,.,15,TGTGCCAGCAGTGATCTGGGGACAGCCGGAAACACCATATATTTT,CASSDLGTAGNTIYF
TRBD1,TRBJ2-5,TRBV7-9,.,14,TGTGCCAGCAGCCCGGCGGGGACAGGGGAGACCCAGTACTTC,CASSPAGTGETQYF